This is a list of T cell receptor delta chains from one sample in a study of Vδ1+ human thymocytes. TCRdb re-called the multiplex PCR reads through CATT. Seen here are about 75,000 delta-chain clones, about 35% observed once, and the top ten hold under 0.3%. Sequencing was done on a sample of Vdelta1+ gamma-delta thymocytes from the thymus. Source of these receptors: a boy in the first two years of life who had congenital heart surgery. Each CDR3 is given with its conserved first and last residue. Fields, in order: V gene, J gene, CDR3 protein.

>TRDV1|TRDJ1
CALGDLFPSTADKLIF
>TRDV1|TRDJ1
CALGEPFGPPTLLGDKYTDKLIF
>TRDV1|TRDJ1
CALGESREIPYTDKLIF
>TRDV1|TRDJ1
CALGDRLFLSSYRHPPKLIF
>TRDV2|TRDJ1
CACLGSHWDPTQFKLIF
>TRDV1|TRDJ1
CALGELLPPTGTDKLIF
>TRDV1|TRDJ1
CALGATRKVGPAPVLGDTTDKLIF
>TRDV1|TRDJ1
CALGEPSPWFKLIF
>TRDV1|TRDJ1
CALGEPLYVLHTDKLIF
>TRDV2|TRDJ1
CATDHLLGDPTDKLIF
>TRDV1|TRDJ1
CALGATRRHLLGDTDKLIF
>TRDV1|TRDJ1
CALGEPIGIQTRRYWGIRQLLLYTDKLIF
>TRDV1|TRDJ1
CALGERRDYQYWGTMYTDKLIF
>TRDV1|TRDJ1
CALGEGDTLADKLIF
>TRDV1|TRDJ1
CALGNSRVWFDTDKLIF
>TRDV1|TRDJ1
CALGEPWPFTDPNGFNSDKLIF
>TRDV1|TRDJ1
CALGEQFLRSLGHKLIF
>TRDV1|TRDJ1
CALGDPPPFLRWGILSCDKLIF
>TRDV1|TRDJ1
CALGELPTLPTSWGIWLYTDKLIF
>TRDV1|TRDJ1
CALGERCAGGAYYTDKLIF
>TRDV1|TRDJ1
CALGEPLATPADWGIRYKLIF
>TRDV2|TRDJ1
CATDMVVVYGGRRYTDKLIF
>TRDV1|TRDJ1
CALGEQAFLIYPTGGPDLTDKLIF
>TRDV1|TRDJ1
CALGKIPLRAYTDKLIF
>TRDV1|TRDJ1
CALGEHLRSRLRDTLRLYTDKLIF
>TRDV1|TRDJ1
CALGEKAYVSGIITDKLIF
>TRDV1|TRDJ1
CALGLTASAGGYADKLIF
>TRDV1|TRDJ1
CALANHTRGGARMIF
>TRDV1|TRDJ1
CALGEPPFLHLYTDKLIF
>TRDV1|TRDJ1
CALGEAVGIRMYTDKLIF
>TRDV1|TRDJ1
CALGERGYWGIDGTDKLIF
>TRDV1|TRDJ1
CALGDPFPPRGSRYTDKLIF
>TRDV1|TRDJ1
CALGEHGLPMYWGIRDTDKLIF
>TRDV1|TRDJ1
CALGITSWGIRPSLIF